The clone carrying this T cell receptor beta chain has only a few counts. Its antigen is unknown. This entry is derived from a study of T-cell reconstitution after alpha-beta-depleted transplantation in children. Study-level results: Counts and diversity of T cells one year after transplant came mostly from newly produced T cells. Several hundred expanded graft clones reportedly gave rise to the alpha-beta T cells present about two months after transplant.

Trimming took off 0 bases at V and 6 bases at J, with 15 bases between the two ends. This CDR3 region has 15 residues. Germline CDR1 is SGDLS and CDR2 is YYNGEE. Researchers prepared the TCRbeta library using unique molecular identifiers, the study reports. TCRdb called the PCR reads again in MiXCR, with one record for every CDR3 protein. The table has about a million distinct CDR3 sequences, about 29% seen once. This rearrangement joins TRBV9 to TRBJ1-1, with D perhaps matching TRBD1 (5 bases). Sequencing was performed on PBMCs, mostly from graft donor cells, taken 360 days after TCRalphabeta/CD19-depleted stem cell transplant. This clonotype was sampled from a boy under two years old who had a stem cell transplant for SCID, so the T cells may come from the graft donor. The CDR3 loop is CASSVEGEGKAEAFF. The CDR3 coding sequence is TGTGCCAGCAGCGTAGAAGGGGAGGGAAAAGCTGAAGCTTTCTTT.